One and the same sample provided the 7 T cell receptor beta chains below, sequenced in a study of blood T cell repertoires in COVID-19. Clones were sequenced by immunoSEQ multiplex PCR, and TCRdb holds only the in-frame ones, with some missing. In the table there are fewer than 400,000 clones, approximately 81% of which are singletons. Material for sequencing was peripheral blood. These TCRs come from a young woman with acute or convalescent COVID-19.

This sequence joins TRBV3-1 (or the pseudogene TRBV3-2) and TRBJ2-2; D is unclear. From germline, CDR1 is LGHDT and CDR2 YNNKEL (reference sequence). Trimming shortened V by 6 bases and J by 1 base, and 15 bases separated the two germline ends. The CDR3 has 16 amino acids. The CDR3 DNA reads as TGTGCCAGCAGGGCTCAGAATAGACAGAACACCGGGGAGCTGTTTTTT. Its translation: CASRAQNRQNTGELFF.

The chain links TRBV11-1 to TRBJ2-7; 7 bases fit TRBD1. CDR3 length equals 16 residues. Germline lookup yields CDR1 SGHAT and CDR2 FQDESV (reference sequence). Trimming removed 5 bases from V and 1 base from J; junction bases left unmatched: 11. The CDR3 region has the DNA TGTGCCAGCAGCGACGACAGGGCGGTTCAATCCTACGAGCAGTACTTC. Protein product: CASSDDRAVQSYEQYF.

The chain recombines TRBV7-6 with TRBJ1-3, with TRBD1 as a possible D gene (6 bases). The CDR3 is 19 residues long. Germline V gene lookup returns CDR1 SGHVS and CDR2 FNYEAQ. V dropped 5 bases and J dropped 2 bases, with 25 bases sitting between them. Written as DNA, the CDR3 is TGTGCCAGCAGCCCAAAACCGGGACACCTAGTTTTAGCTGGAAACACCATATATTTT. Translated, it gives CASSPKPGHLVLAGNTIYF.

The CDR3 sequence is CASSLAGGDAYEQYF. CDR3 in DNA: TGTGCCAGCAGCTTGGCCGGCGGGGACGCCTACGAGCAGTACTTC. The chain uses TRBV5-5 and TRBJ2-7, with D tentatively TRBD2 (6 bases). Between the trimmed V and J ends, which lost 0 bases and 2 bases, there was a span of 12 bases. CDR1 and CDR2 from the germline V gene are SGHKS and YYEKEE (reference sequence). The CDR3 spans 15 residues. Together with reference TRBV5-5 and TRBJ2-7, the CDR3 gives the full variable domain: DAGVTQSPTHLIKTRGQQVTLRCSPISGHKSVSWYQQVLGQGPQFIFQYYEKEERGRGNFPDRFSARQFPNYSSELNVNALLLGDSALYLCASSLAGGDAYEQYFGPGTRLTVT.

The rearrangement joins TRBV27 to TRBJ2-5; 12 nucleotides match TRBD2. The CDR3 has 17 amino acids. V shed 2 bases, J shed 4 bases, and the junction held 8 bases outside the gene matches. The germline CDR1 and CDR2 sequences are MNHEY and SMNVEV (reference sequence). This chain's CDR3 is CASSLGLAGGPGETQYF. CDR3 in DNA: TGTGCCAGCAGTTTAGGGCTAGCGGGGGGGCCCGGAGAGACCCAGTACTTC.

V is TRBV19 and J is TRBJ2-4, with TRBD2 matching 10 bases. The CDR3 covers 17 residues. The J segment lost 5 bases and the V segment lost 1 base, leaving 8 bases of the junction unmatched. The germline gives CDR1 LNHDA, CDR2 SQIVND (reference sequence). CDR3 protein: CASSIGLEREGQNIQYF. The CDR3 bases are TGTGCCAGTAGTATAGGGTTGGAGCGGGAGGGCCAAAACATTCAGTACTTC.

The genes are TRBV19 and TRBJ1-5; no clear D. The CDR3 consists of 15 residues. V was shortened by 5 bases and J by 2 bases, with 13 bases between the two germline ends. CDR1 is LNHDA, CDR2 SQIVND, per germline (reference sequence). For the CDR3, the DNA is TGTGCCAGTAGTGTCGAGAGGCGGGGCAATCAGCCCCAGCATTTT. Its translation: CASSVERRGNQPQHF.